Listed below are T cell receptor beta chains from one sample, sequenced in a study of T-cell memory formation after mild COVID-19. TCRdb processed the 5' RACE reads anew with MiXCR; each CDR3 protein has one entry. Of 150,000 to 200,000 distinct CDR3 sequences listed, 30% to 35% are singletons. Sequenced input: PBMCs or a T cell subset sorted from them (not recorded which). Receptors were obtained from an adult woman who had mild COVID-19 (a few samples of this study predate the infection). Cell type and time point are not known. Each CDR3 is given with its conserved first and last residue. D genes are given only for firm matches. Part of the rows lack a size; the others show once, few, many or a class for expanded clones.

>.|TRBV7-3|TRBD1|TRBJ1-2
TGTGCCAGCAGCTTGGACAGGTGGAGCTCTACGAGCCTCCTCACCTTC
CASSLDRWSSTSLLTF
>.|TRBV7-9|.|TRBJ1-1
TGTGCCAGCAGCTTAGCGGCCAGTGAAGCTTTCTTT
CASSLAASEAFF
>.|TRBV6-1|TRBD1|TRBJ1-2
TGTGCCAGCAGCCCCACCCGACAGGGGGGCTATGGCTACACCTTC
CASSPTRQGGYGYTF
>many|TRBV6-1|.|TRBJ1-1
TGTGCCAGCAGTCCCCCAGGGAGCCCTGAAGCTTTCTTT
CASSPPGSPEAFF
>.|TRBV5-1|.|TRBJ2-7
TGCGCCAGCAGCTTGGGCAGGGCCGCCTACGAGCAGTACTTC
CASSLGRAAYEQYF
>.|TRBV12-3/TRBV12-4|.|TRBJ2-5
TGTGCCAGCAGTTCTGGGGGACTTGTTGAGACCCAGTACTTC
CASSSGGLVETQYF
>.|TRBV5-1|.|TRBJ2-3
TGCGCCAGCAGCTTGGGGGAAGTCGCAGATACGCAGTATTTT
CASSLGEVADTQYF
>few|TRBV18|.|TRBJ2-3
TGTGCCAGCTCACCACAATTCGGGGGCAGCACAGATACGCAGTATTTT
CASSPQFGGSTDTQYF
>.|TRBV6-1|TRBD2|TRBJ2-3
TGTGCCAGCCGCGGACTAGCCGGCGATACGCAGTATTTT
CASRGLAGDTQYF
>.|TRBV7-9|.|TRBJ1-2
TGTGCCAGCAGCTTACTTCCTGGGGGCTACACCTTC
CASSLLPGGYTF
>.|TRBV27|TRBD1|TRBJ2-7
TGTGCCAGCAGTCCCCAGGGGGCGGGTTTCTACGAGCAGTACTTC
CASSPQGAGFYEQYF
>.|TRBV5-4|.|TRBJ2-3
TGTGCCAGCAGCTCCGGGGTGACTAGCACAGATACGCAGTATTTT
CASSSGVTSTDTQYF
>.|TRBV18|TRBD2|TRBJ2-2
TGTGCCAGCTCACGGACTAGCGGGAGTCGCTCCGGGGAGCTGTTTTTT
CASSRTSGSRSGELFF
>few|TRBV5-1|.|TRBJ1-1
TGCGCCAGCAGCGCCTTTTTAAACACTGAAGCTTTCTTT
CASSAFLNTEAFF
>.|TRBV5-1|.|TRBJ2-3
TGCGCCAGCAGCTTTAAGGGGTCTAGCACAGATACGCAGTATTTT
CASSFKGSSTDTQYF
>.|TRBV7-9|.|TRBJ2-1
TGTGCCAGCAGCCTGGACAGCCGCTCCTACAATGAGCAGTTCTTC
CASSLDSRSYNEQFF
>few|TRBV29-1|.|TRBJ2-2
TGCAGCGTTGACGCGCAGGGGAACACCGGGGAGCTGTTTTTT
CSVDAQGNTGELFF
>few|TRBV5-5|.|TRBJ1-1
TGTGCCAGCAGCTTCTTGAACACTGAAGCTTTCTTT
CASSFLNTEAFF
>few|TRBV5-6|TRBD1|TRBJ2-1
TGTGCCAGCAGCCGGGGACAGGGGGTGAGCTACAATGAGCAGTTCTTC
CASSRGQGVSYNEQFF
>few|TRBV7-2|TRBD1|TRBJ1-6
TGTGCCACCGGGACAGCTTATAATTCACCCCTCCACTTT
CATGTAYNSPLHF
>.|TRBV7-7|TRBD2|TRBJ2-5
TGTGCTAGCAGCACGGGACTAGCGGGAAGAGAGACCCAGTACTTC
CASSTGLAGRETQYF
>.|TRBV18|.|TRBJ2-1
TGTGCCAGCTCACAACGGGACCAGATGGATGAGCAGTTCTTC
CASSQRDQMDEQFF
>once|TRBV7-9|.|TRBJ1-1
TGTGCCAGCAGCTCGACACCCTTAGGGGCTTTCTTT
CASSSTPLGAFF
>.|TRBV5-6|.|TRBJ1-2
TGTGCCAGCAGCTTGGCCGGGGCAGTAGAAGGCTACACCTTC
CASSLAGAVEGYTF
>.|TRBV5-1|TRBD1|TRBJ1-1
TGCGCCAGCAGCTCTAAAACAGAGCCCCGGACAGGGAGGAGGGGAAACACTGAAGCTTTCTTT
CASSSKTEPRTGRRGNTEAFF
>few|TRBV29-1|TRBD1|TRBJ2-1
TGCAGCGTTGAAGTGAGGGACAGGGGGCGGAATGAGCAGTTCTTC
CSVEVRDRGRNEQFF
>.|TRBV7-2|.|TRBJ1-4
TGTGCCAGCAGCTTAGTGGGATCAGCGGGGGAAAAACTGTTTTTT
CASSLVGSAGEKLFF
>.|TRBV29-1|TRBD2|TRBJ2-7
TGCAGCGTCAGAGGGACTAGCGGGCTGTACGAGCAGTACTTC
CSVRGTSGLYEQYF
>few|TRBV5-5|.|TRBJ2-5
TGTGCCAGCGGTCTGGGGAGTGGGGAGACCCAGTACTTC
CASGLGSGETQYF
>many|TRBV2|.|TRBJ2-7
TGTGCCAGCAGTGAAAGAGGGCTAGTTCTCCGTTTCTACGAGCAGTACTTC
CASSERGLVLRFYEQYF
>.|TRBV12-3/TRBV12-4|.|TRBJ2-1
TGTGCCAGCAGTTTCGGGGGCTTCAATGAGCAGTTCTTC
CASSFGGFNEQFF
>.|TRBV27|.|TRBJ2-4
TGTGCCAGCAGTTTATCTGACACAAACATTCAGTACTTC
CASSLSDTNIQYF
>.|TRBV20-1|.|TRBJ1-1
TGCAGTGCTAGAGGCTTGAGGGGCGTTAACACTGAAGCTTTCTTT
CSARGLRGVNTEAFF
>.|TRBV4-1|TRBD2|TRBJ2-3
TGCGCCAGCAGCCAAGATGGAGGCGGCGGGAGGACAGATACGCAGTATTTT
CASSQDGGGGRTDTQYF
>few|TRBV4-1|.|TRBJ2-3
TGCGCCAGCAGCCGCCTAGTGTCGTCTAGCACAGATACGCAGTATTTT
CASSRLVSSSTDTQYF
>.|TRBV4-2|TRBD2|TRBJ2-3
TGTGCCAGCAGCCTAATCGGACTAGCGGGGGCCTTACCAACTCAGTATTTT
CASSLIGLAGALPTQYF
>.|TRBV7-9|TRBD1|TRBJ1-1
TGTGCCAGCAGCTTCGTACAGGGGGAGAACACTGAAGCTTTCTTT
CASSFVQGENTEAFF
>.|TRBV12-3/TRBV12-4|TRBD1|TRBJ2-7
TGTGCCAGCAGCCGGACAGGGAGCGAGCAGTACTTC
CASSRTGSEQYF
>.|TRBV4-2|TRBD2|TRBJ2-1
TGTGCCAGCAGCCAAGGGCCCAGCGGGGGGGACAATGAGCAGTTCTTC
CASSQGPSGGDNEQFF
>.|TRBV24-1|TRBD1|TRBJ2-2
TGTGCCACCAGTGATCCGGGACAGGGGGTCGTCGGGGAGCTGTTTTTT
CATSDPGQGVVGELFF
>.|TRBV4-1|.|TRBJ1-2
TGCGCCAGCAGCCAAGATGAGCTCGGCTATGGCTACACCTTC
CASSQDELGYGYTF
>.|TRBV2|TRBD1|TRBJ2-6
TGTGCCAGCAGACCGGGACAGGGGGCGGCTGGGGCCAACGTCCTGACTTTC
CASRPGQGAAGANVLTF
>few|TRBV9|.|TRBJ2-7
TGTGCCAGCAGCGTAGTTCCAGGCTCCTACGAGCAGTACTTC
CASSVVPGSYEQYF
>.|TRBV24-1|.|TRBJ2-2
TGTGCCACCAGATCTACAACGGCCACCGGGGAGCTGTTTTTT
CATRSTTATGELFF
>few|TRBV20-1|.|TRBJ2-7
TGCAGTGCTGCTAAGATGAGCTCCTACGAGCAGTACTTC
CSAAKMSSYEQYF
>few|TRBV5-1|TRBD1|TRBJ1-5
TGCGCCAGCAGCTCATCCCAGGGGGCTCAGCCCCAGCATTTT
CASSSSQGAQPQHF